The next 9 T cell receptor beta chains were all read from a single sample in a study of OX40 agonist ivuxolimab in advanced cancers. The table came from immunoSEQ multiplex PCR; TCRdb's copy has only in-frame clones and leaves some out. In the table there are approximately 96,000 clones, less than 95% of which are singletons. The sample was CD4+ or CD8+ T cells sorted from blood, taken in a trial of the OX40 agonist ivuxolimab. These receptors all come from an adult with an advanced solid tumor such as melanoma, head and neck, liver or kidney cancer.

The chain employs TRBV4-2 and TRBJ2-3; TRBD2 agrees at 9 bases. V lost 3 bases, J lost 6 bases, and 7 bases stayed unmatched. The CDR3 loop spans 15 amino acids. In germline, CDR1 is LGHNA, CDR2 YNFKEQ. The CDR3 region is CASSQKAGGPDTQYF. In nucleotides, the CDR3 is TGTGCCAGCAGCCAGAAAGCGGGAGGCCCCGATACGCAGTATTTT.

The rearrangement joins TRBV10-3 to TRBJ1-2; the D is unclear. V gave up 3 bases and J gave up 8 bases, with 28 bases separating them. The CDR3 contains 18 residues. Germline V gene data show CDR1 as ENHRY and CDR2 as SYGVKD. CDR3 region: CAISENRAGRLTGLGYTF. The CDR3 nucleotides read TGTGCCATCAGTGAAAATAGGGCAGGCCGGTTGACGGGTCTGGGCTACACCTTC.

The chain carries TRBV2 and TRBJ2-5; tentative D call: TRBD1 (6 bases). Germline V gives CDR1 SNHLY, CDR2 FYNNEI. V lost 3 bases, J lost 5 bases, and 13 bases lay in between. The CDR3 has 14 residues. The CDR3 sequence: CASSESRGRETQYF. DNA of the CDR3: TGTGCCAGCAGTGAGTCCAGGGGCAGGGAGACCCAGTACTTC.

The chain carries TRBV7-3 and TRBJ1-5; possibly TRBD1 for D (6 bases). Trimming removed 5 bases at V and 5 bases at J, with 10 bases between. Germline CDR1 is SGHTA and CDR2 is FQGTGA. This CDR3 region has 13 residues. The CDR3 DNA is TGTGCCAGCAGCCCGGACAGAGATCAGCCCCAGCATTTT. It is translated as CASSPDRDQPQHF.

This sequence joins TRBV30 and TRBJ1-5, with D hard to call. CDR3 length: 13 residues. V gave up 3 bases and J gave up 0 bases, with 6 bases separating them. Per the germline V gene, CDR1 is GTSNPN and CDR2 is SVGIG (reference sequence). The CDR3 sequence is CAWRGGSNQPQHF. For the CDR3, the DNA is TGTGCCTGGAGGGGTGGTAGCAATCAGCCCCAGCATTTT.

The chain recombines TRBV6-6 with TRBJ2-3; perhaps TRBD1 as D (6 bases). The CDR3 contains 16 residues. The V and J ends lost 3 bases and 2 bases respectively, with 15 bases between them. CDR1 and CDR2 (germline): MNHNY, SVGAGI (reference sequence). CDR3 in DNA: TGTGCCAGCAGTTATTTAAGGGGACAACACACAGATACGCAGTATTTT. Translating gives CASSYLRGQHTDTQYF.

The chain links TRBV5-1 to TRBJ2-7; 9 nucleotides agree with TRBD1. CDR1 and CDR2 from the germline V gene are SGHRS and YFSETQ. This CDR3 region has 24 residues. Trimming took 0 bases from V and 4 from J; bases not matched to a gene: 32. CDR3 DNA: TGCGCCAGCAGCTTGGATGCGGGGCCCTTGGGACAGGGTTTTTGGAGTTTGGGATCATACGAGCAGTACTTC. Protein: CASSLDAGPLGQGFWSLGSYEQYF.

The V call is TRBV6-1, the J call TRBJ1-1; D is unresolved. The CDR3 runs 12 residues. Trimming left V 3 bases short and J 7 bases short, with 9 bases between. The germline gives CDR1 MNHNS, CDR2 SASEGT. CDR3 loop: CASSEGRGEAFF. The CDR3 DNA reads TGTGCCAGCAGTGAGGGCCGAGGTGAAGCTTTCTTT.

The gene calls are TRBV30 and TRBJ2-2, with 7 bases that match TRBD1. Losses at the gene ends were 5 bases for V and 3 bases for J; bases not matched to a gene: 9. The CDR3 is made up of 15 amino acids. Germline CDR1 reads GTSNPN; CDR2 reads SVGIG (reference sequence). As DNA, the CDR3 is TGTGCCTGGTACCCCCGGGACAGAGACACCGGGGAGCTGTTTTTT. Its translation is CAWYPRDRDTGELFF.